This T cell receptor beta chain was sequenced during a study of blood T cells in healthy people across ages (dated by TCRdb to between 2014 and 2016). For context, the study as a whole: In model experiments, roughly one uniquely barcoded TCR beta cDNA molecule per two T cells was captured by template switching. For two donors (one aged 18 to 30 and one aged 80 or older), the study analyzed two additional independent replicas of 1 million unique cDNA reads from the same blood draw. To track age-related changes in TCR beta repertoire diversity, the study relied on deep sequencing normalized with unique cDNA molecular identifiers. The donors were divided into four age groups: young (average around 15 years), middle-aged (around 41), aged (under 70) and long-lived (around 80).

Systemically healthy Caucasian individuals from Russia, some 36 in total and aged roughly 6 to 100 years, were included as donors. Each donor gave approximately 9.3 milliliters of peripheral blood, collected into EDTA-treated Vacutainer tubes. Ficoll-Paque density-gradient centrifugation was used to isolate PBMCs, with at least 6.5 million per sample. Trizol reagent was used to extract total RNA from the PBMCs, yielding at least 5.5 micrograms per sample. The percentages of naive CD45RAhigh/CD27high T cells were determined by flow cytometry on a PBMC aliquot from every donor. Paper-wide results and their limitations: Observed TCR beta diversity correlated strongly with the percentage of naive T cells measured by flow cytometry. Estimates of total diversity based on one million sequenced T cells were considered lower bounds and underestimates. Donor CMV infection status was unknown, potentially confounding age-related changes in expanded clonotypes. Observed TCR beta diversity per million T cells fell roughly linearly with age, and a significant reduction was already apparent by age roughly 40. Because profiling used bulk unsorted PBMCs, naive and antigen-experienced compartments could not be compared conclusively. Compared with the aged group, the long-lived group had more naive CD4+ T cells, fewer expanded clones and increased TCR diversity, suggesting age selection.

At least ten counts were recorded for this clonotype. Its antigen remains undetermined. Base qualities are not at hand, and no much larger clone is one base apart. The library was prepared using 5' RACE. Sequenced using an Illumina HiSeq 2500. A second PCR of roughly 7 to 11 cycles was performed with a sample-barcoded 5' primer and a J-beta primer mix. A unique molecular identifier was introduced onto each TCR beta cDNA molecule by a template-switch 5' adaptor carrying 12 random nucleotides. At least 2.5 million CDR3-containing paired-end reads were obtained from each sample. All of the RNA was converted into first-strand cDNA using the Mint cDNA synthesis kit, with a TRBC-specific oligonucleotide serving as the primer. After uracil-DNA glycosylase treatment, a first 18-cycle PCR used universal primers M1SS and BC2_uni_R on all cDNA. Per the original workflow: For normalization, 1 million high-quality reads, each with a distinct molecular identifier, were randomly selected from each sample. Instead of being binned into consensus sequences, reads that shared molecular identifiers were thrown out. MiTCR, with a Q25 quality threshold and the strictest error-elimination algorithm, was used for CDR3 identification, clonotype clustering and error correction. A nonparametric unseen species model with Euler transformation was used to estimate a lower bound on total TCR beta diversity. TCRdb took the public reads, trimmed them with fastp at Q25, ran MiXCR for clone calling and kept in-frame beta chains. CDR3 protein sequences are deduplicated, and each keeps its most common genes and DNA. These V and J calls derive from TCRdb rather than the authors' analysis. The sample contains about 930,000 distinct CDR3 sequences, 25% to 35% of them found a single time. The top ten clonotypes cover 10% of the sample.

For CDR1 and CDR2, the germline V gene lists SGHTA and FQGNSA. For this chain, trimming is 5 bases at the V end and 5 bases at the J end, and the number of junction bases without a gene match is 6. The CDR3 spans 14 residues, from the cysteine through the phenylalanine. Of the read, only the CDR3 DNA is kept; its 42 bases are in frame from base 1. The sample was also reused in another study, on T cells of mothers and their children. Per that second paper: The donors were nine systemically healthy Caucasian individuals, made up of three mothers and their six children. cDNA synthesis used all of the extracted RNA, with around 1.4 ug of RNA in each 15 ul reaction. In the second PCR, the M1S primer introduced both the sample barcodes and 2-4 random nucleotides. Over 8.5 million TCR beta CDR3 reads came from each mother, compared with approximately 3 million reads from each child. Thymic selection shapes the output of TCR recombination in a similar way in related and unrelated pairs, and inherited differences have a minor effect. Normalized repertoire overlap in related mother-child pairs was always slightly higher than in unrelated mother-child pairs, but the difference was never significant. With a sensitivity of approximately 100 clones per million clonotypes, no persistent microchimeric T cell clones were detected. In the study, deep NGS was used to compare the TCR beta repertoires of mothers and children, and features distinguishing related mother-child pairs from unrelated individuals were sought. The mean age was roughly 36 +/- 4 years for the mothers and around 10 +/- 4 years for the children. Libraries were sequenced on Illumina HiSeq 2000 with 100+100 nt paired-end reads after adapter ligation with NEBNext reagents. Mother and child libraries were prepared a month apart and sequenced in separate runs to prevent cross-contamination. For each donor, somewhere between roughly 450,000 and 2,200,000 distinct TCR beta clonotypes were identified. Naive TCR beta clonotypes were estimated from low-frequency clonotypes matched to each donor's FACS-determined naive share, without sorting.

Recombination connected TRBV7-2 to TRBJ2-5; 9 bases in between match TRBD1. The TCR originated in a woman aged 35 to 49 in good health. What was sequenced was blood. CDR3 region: CASSGTGNEETQYF. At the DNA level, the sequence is TGTGCCAGCAGCGGGACAGGGAATGAGGAGACCCAGTACTTC.